This T cell receptor beta chain emerged from a study of cytotoxic CD8 clonotypes in ibrutinib-treated CLL. Whole-study results and caveats: At progression, clonality fell back toward baseline after rising at ibrutinib response. Sampling time points were not equivalent between sustained-remission and progressing patients. Shared public clonotypes were rare, and on treatment they either got smaller or stayed the same. Baseline clonality was higher than in age-matched healthy donors and moved in step with circulating CD8+ T-cell counts.

This clone was detected a few times. Its antigen is not identified. Generated by immunoSEQ multiplex PCR, the TCRdb table keeps only in-frame clones and is missing some. The data hold about 120,000 clones, with approximately 56% observed a single time. The TCR comes from a human donor with chronic lymphocytic leukemia. The source was PBMCs, collected after 24 months of ibrutinib treatment.

The CDR3 nucleotides read TGTGCCAGCAGTCGCGGATCAGCGGGGGGGCGAGATACGCAGTATTTT. This codes for CASSRGSAGGRDTQYF. The gene calls are TRBV28 and TRBJ2-3; 10 nucleotides agree with TRBD2. The germline V gene has CDR1 MDHEN and CDR2 SYDVKM. The V segment lost 5 bases and the J segment 5 bases; nucleotides outside the gene matches: 10. This CDR3 comprises 16 residues.